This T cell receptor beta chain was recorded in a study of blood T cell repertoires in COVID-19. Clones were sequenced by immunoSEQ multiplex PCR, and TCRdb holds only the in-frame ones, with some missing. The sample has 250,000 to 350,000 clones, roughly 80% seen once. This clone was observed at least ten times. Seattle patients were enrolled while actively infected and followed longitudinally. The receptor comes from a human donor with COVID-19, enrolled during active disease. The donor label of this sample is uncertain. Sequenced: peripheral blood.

This chain's CDR3 is CASSFLVRSSYEQYF. CDR3 nucleotides: TGTGCCAGCAGCTTCTTGGTTAGGAGCTCCTACGAGCAGTACTTC. The rearrangement uses TRBV28 and TRBJ2-7, with unresolved D. This CDR3 has 15 residues. Germline V gene data show CDR1 as MDHEN and CDR2 as SYDVKM. Trimming removed 6 bases from V and 0 bases from J, with 15 bases in between.